The clone carrying this TCR beta chain was counted many times. Its antigen remains unidentified. The sample is drawn from a study of T-cell reconstitution after alpha-beta-depleted transplantation in children. Study-level findings and limits: Newly generated T cells supplied most T-cell counts and diversity one year post-transplant. The high TCRbeta diversity at day 60 in some patients came from surviving recipient T cells and thymic progenitors. Several hundred expanded graft clones reportedly were the source of alpha-beta T cells about two months after transplant.

The TCRbeta library incorporated unique molecular identifiers. One entry per CDR3 protein, called by TCRdb with MiXCR from the PCR reads. This table has some 200,000 distinct CDR3 sequences, about 8.7% appearing once. The sequencing used PBMCs, mostly from graft donor cells, collected 360 days after TCRalphabeta/CD19-depleted stem cell transplant. This clonotype originated in a male patient aged 2 to 9 who had a stem cell transplant for acute myeloid leukemia, so the T cells may come from the graft donor.

CDR3 region: CASSPVLGYNSPLHF. CDR3 nucleotide sequence: TGTGCCAGCAGTCCGGTCTTGGGCTATAATTCACCCCTCCACTTT. The J gene is TRBJ1-6, the V gene TRBV12-3 or TRBV12-4, with D hard to call. The CDR3 is 15 residues long. Trimming pared 5 bases from V and 3 bases from J, leaving 11 bases between.